The 14 T cell receptor beta chains reported below all come from one sample, sequenced in a study of Ad26.COV2.S vaccination and SARS-CoV-2 variants. The method was immunoSEQ multiplex PCR; TCRdb's version includes in-frame clones alone and lacks a portion of them. The data contain about 680,000 clones, approximately 88% of them singletons. Treatment in this sample: around 19 received Ad26.COV2.S at low or high dose, single or two shots; about 5 received placebo; per-sample allocation not given. On day 63 after the first injection, vaccine and placebo recipients gave samples. The material sequenced was peripheral blood, taken in a trial of Ad26.COV2.S vaccine versus placebo. The receptors originated from a person aged 18-60 years who received the Ad26.COV2.S COVID-19 vaccine or a placebo.

The V call is TRBV5-1, the J call TRBJ1-2; D is unresolved. The germline gives CDR1 SGHRS, CDR2 YFSETQ. V was pared by 4 bases and J by 8 bases, with 9 bases between. The CDR3 covers 11 residues. Written as DNA, the CDR3 is TGCGCCAGCAGCCCCGGTGGGGGCTACACCTTC. Translating gives CASSPGGGYTF.

The chain has TRBV19 and TRBJ1-1; D perhaps matches TRBD1 (5 bases). V was clipped by 1 base and J by 10 bases, with 13 bases between them. The CDR3 is 13 amino acids. Germline V gene data show CDR1 as LNHDA and CDR2 as SQIVND (reference sequence). As DNA, the CDR3 is TGTGCCAGTAGTATAGTAGAGGGGTTCCCAGCTTTCTTT. Translation: CASSIVEGFPAFF.

This clone showed up just once. V usage is TRBV30 and J usage is TRBJ1-2; tentative D call: TRBD1 (6 bases). From germline, CDR1 is GTSNPN and CDR2 SVGIG (reference sequence). V shed 3 bases and J shed 4 bases, with 18 bases lying between them. This CDR3 contains 15 residues. In DNA, the CDR3 is TGTGCCTGGAGCCTGCGACAGGCCACTATCTATGGCTACACCTTC. This sequence encodes CAWSLRQATIYGYTF.

V gene TRBV5-1 combines with J gene TRBJ2-3; a possible D gene is TRBD1 (5 bases). The CDR3 is made up of 15 amino acids. Germline V lookup: CDR1 SGHRS, CDR2 YFSETQ. Trimming shortened V by 3 bases and J by 1 base, and 12 bases separated the two germline ends. As DNA, the CDR3 is TGCGCCAGCAGCTCGGAGCAACAGGGCACAGATACGCAGTATTTT. Residues: CASSSEQQGTDTQYF.

The chain combines TRBV2 with TRBJ2-7; 8 bases map to TRBD1. This CDR3 comprises 16 residues. The germline V gene has CDR1 SNHLY and CDR2 FYNNEI. After removal of 10 bases from V and 0 bases from J, the junction contained 14 bases not matched to a gene. Here the CDR3 reads CATRDAAGGISYEQYF. CDR3 nucleotides: TGTGCCACCCGAGACGCGGCAGGGGGCATCTCCTACGAGCAGTACTTC.

This clone was observed once. The chain combines TRBV19 with TRBJ2-2, with 9 positions matching TRBD2. The CDR3 is made up of 14 amino acids. The junction had 8 bases not matched to a gene; V was cut back by 10 bases and J by 5 bases. In germline, CDR1 is LNHDA, CDR2 SQIVND (reference sequence). CDR3 nucleotides: TGTGCCACCCAGCGGGGGGCTCCAACCGGGGAGCTGTTTTTT. Residues: CATQRGAPTGELFF. The whole variable domain, filled in from reference TRBV19 and TRBJ2-2, reads DGGITQSPKYLFRKEGQNVTLSCEQNLNHDAMYWYRQDPGQGLRLIYYSQIVNDFQKGDIAEGYSVSREKKESFPLTVTSAQKNPTAFYLCATQRGAPTGELFFGEGSRLTVL.

The V gene is TRBV27, the J gene TRBJ2-2; D possibly uses TRBD1 or TRBD2 (5 bases each). V gave up 4 bases and J gave up 9 bases, with 18 bases separating them. Looked up from germline, CDR1 is MNHEY and CDR2 is SMNVEV (reference sequence). The CDR3 is 15 residues long. The CDR3 here is CASSSGTSGARELFF. CDR3 nucleotide sequence: TGTGCCAGCAGTTCCGGGACCTCCGGTGCCCGGGAGCTGTTTTTT.

This clone appeared once. This chain links TRBV5-6 with TRBJ2-7; 11 bases fit TRBD2. Germline V gene data show CDR1 as SGHDT and CDR2 as YYEEEE. The CDR3 has 16 residues. With V trimmed by 4 bases and J by 7 bases, 13 bases remained unmatched. This chain's CDR3 is CASSRIATSGSGEQYF. The CDR3 nucleotides are TGTGCCAGCAGCAGGATTGCCACTAGCGGGAGCGGGGAGCAGTACTTC. The variable domain in full, completed from reference TRBV5-6 and TRBJ2-7, reads DAGVTQSPTHLIKTRGQQVTLRCSPKSGHDTVSWYQQALGQGPQFIFQYYEEEERQRGNFPDRFSGHQFPNYSSELNVNALLLGDSALYLCASSRIATSGSGEQYFGPGTRLTVT.

This clone was picked up a small number of times. V gene TRBV10-3 combines with J gene TRBJ2-1; D is possibly TRBD1 (6 bases). Germline CDR1 and CDR2: ENHRY and SYGVKD. CDR3 length: 13 amino acids. V was clipped by 6 bases and J by 5 bases, with 11 bases between them. The CDR3 DNA is TGTGCCATCAGAGGACAGAGTAACAATGAGCAGTTCTTC. This translates into CAIRGQSNNEQFF.

The V call is TRBV2, the J call TRBJ1-5; D gene ambiguous. CDR1 and CDR2 (germline): SNHLY, FYNNEI. Trimming pared 4 bases from V and 0 bases from J, leaving 7 bases between. The CDR3 has 14 amino acids. The CDR3 coding sequence is TGTGCCAGCAGTGCTACTTATAGCAATCAGCCCCAGCATTTT. This codes for CASSATYSNQPQHF.

J is TRBJ2-1 and V is TRBV5-1, with 9 positions matching TRBD2. With 2 bases clipped from V and 2 bases from J, the junction kept 8 bases outside the gene matches. Germline values: CDR1 SGHRS, CDR2 YFSETQ. The CDR3 consists of 17 residues. CDR3 nucleotides: TGCGCCAGCAGCTTCTTTGGGGTAGCGGGGGCCTACAATGAGCAGTTCTTC. Its protein product is CASSFFGVAGAYNEQFF.

The V call is TRBV7-9, the J call TRBJ1-5; 8 bases fit TRBD1. Germline V gives CDR1 SEHNR, CDR2 FQNEAQ (reference sequence). The junction had 7 bases not matched to a gene; V was cut back by 5 bases and J by 7 bases. This CDR3 has 14 residues. The CDR3 protein is CASSTGGEEQPQHF. The CDR3 DNA reads TGTGCCAGCAGCACAGGGGGGGAGGAGCAGCCCCAGCATTTT.

This chain links TRBV7-9 with TRBJ2-3; the match to TRBD2 covers 8 bases. The germline gives CDR1 SEHNR, CDR2 FQNEAQ (reference sequence). CDR3 size: 17 residues. V dropped 5 bases and J dropped 3; count of bases not matched to a gene: 13. CDR3 region: CASSPLSGGGVTDTQYF. CDR3 nucleotide sequence: TGTGCCAGCAGCCCCTTGAGCGGGGGTGGTGTGACAGATACGCAGTATTTT.

This clone was picked up a small number of times. This chain connects TRBV2 to TRBJ1-1; 7 bases are a match to TRBD1. Germline values: CDR1 SNHLY, CDR2 FYNNEI. With 5 bases clipped from V and 3 bases from J, the junction kept 6 bases outside the gene matches. The CDR3 has 14 amino acids. The CDR3 reads CASSSTGRDTEAFF. CDR3 in DNA: TGTGCCAGCAGTTCGACAGGGCGGGACACTGAAGCTTTCTTT. Together with reference TRBV2 and TRBJ1-1, the CDR3 gives the full variable domain: EPEVTQTPSHQVTQMGQEVILRCVPISNHLYFYWYRQILGQKVEFLVSFYNNEISEKSEIFDDQFSVERPDGSNFTLKIRSTKLEDSAMYFCASSSTGRDTEAFFGQGTRLTVV.